The clone carrying this T cell receptor beta chain was seen more than once but under ten times. The sample originates from a study of T cells after yellow fever vaccination. MiXCR was run by TCRdb on the 5' RACE reads, yielding one entry per CDR3 protein. Of around 600,000 distinct CDR3 sequences in the sample, 9% to 15% were seen once. V lost 8 bases, J lost 0 bases, and 8 bases stayed unmatched. CDR1 MNHNS and CDR2 SASEGT come from the germline V gene. The CDR3 is made up of 15 amino acids. Sequenced material: PBMCs, taken on the day of the yellow fever booster vaccination. This TCR was recovered from a man aged 25-40 years who received the YFV17D yellow fever vaccine. V and J are TRBV6-1 and TRBJ2-3, with TRBD1 matching 7 bases. As DNA, the CDR3 is TGTGCCAGCGGGAGAAACAGGGGAAGCACAGATACGCAGTATTTT. Its translation: CASGRNRGSTDTQYF.